This TCR beta chain was documented in a study of vaccination and CD4 T cells after COVID-19. The CDR3 covers 20 residues. Germline CDR1 DFQATT, CDR2 SNEGSKA (reference sequence). V gave up 6 bases and J gave up 3 bases; unmatched junction bases: 23. TCRdb processed the PCR reads anew with MiXCR; each CDR3 protein has one entry. In the table there are about 15,000 distinct CDR3 sequences, 66% of which are singletons. This specimen consisted of CD4+ T cells from blood, obtained after SARS-CoV-2 vaccination. This chain joins TRBV20-1 and TRBJ2-2; 9 nucleotides align to TRBD2. This sequence originates from a human donor who had recovered from COVID-19. This CDR3 is CSARPPRWSPSGIYTGELFF. The CDR3 DNA reads TGCAGTGCCCGACCCCCTCGGTGGTCTCCTAGCGGGATTTACACCGGGGAGCTGTTTTTT.